The present TCR beta chain was sequenced within a study of cytomegalovirus exposure and HLA in healthy donors (dated by TCRdb to about 2017). About the study as a whole: In an earlier analysis of 450 to 750 of the donors, less than 350 Gb of sequence data and just under 120 million unique TCR beta sequences from 150 million to 200 million T cells were reported. To predict cytomegalovirus infection status, the study brought together high-throughput TCR immunosequencing, statistical association of individual TCRs with disease status, and machine learning. About 300 gigabases of sequencing data and approximately 93 million unique TCR sequences were included in an early release covering under 650 HLA-typed donors. Both class I and class II loci were covered by HLA typing, at four-digit resolution. The T cell repertoires of 550 to 850 subjects were profiled by immunosequencing and related to cytomegalovirus serostatus. Typing coverage varied by locus: about 629-630 donors for A, B, C, DRB1 and DQB1; approximately 560 for DQA1; 606 for DPA1; approximately 470 for DPB1. Along with the roughly 610-subject first cohort, a separate validation cohort of over a hundred different subjects was used. Among around 400 genotyped donors of the cohort, an average of around 240,000 unique TCR beta nucleotide sequences was sequenced per donor, of which 15% to 20% were non-productive. To decide whether each TCR beta V gene segment behaved as functional or pseudogenic, an earlier analysis of some 600 of the donors relied on high-throughput TCR beta sequencing. A later analysis re-analyzed previously published TCR beta repertoires from 550 to 700 donors and added high-resolution HLA genotyping to study TCR occurrence patterns. Of the roughly 400 genotyped donors, 81% were placed in the genetic ancestry cluster associated with self-reported Caucasian donors. Five DR-DQ haplotypes were handled as single units for association and clustering, since linkage in the cohort was strong. Genome-wide SNP genotypes for about 65% of the 666 donors were used in a later genetic analysis, which treated that subset as a discovery cohort. All discovery cohort repertoires had been generated on a single sequencing platform. In the later analysis, no new phenotypic data were used to find candidate immune exposures; instead, reliance was placed on TCR beta sequences and their occurrence across donors. Donor age, sex, ethnicity and CMV serostatus were compiled alongside the repertoire data. The study was designed to test whether signatures of past pathogen exposure could be identified by cataloging public T cell receptors.

V sheds 5 bases and J sheds 8 bases, leaving 12 bases between their ends. Reading from cysteine to phenylalanine, the CDR3 counts 12 amino acids. CDR3 DNA is the only sequence kept; it has 36 bases, read in frame from the first base. The germline V gene gives CDR1 as MNHEY and CDR2 as SVGAGI. The cohort was made up of around 720 healthy bone marrow donors. At the time of sampling, all cohort members were nominally healthy, though unrecorded immune exposures were likely present. The donor was CMV seropositive and belonged to the group of 250 to 300 seropositive cohort members. A peripheral blood sample was collected from each donor, and TCR beta sequencing was performed on peripheral blood mononuclear cells. The Qiagen DNeasy Blood Extraction Kit was used to extract genomic DNA from the blood cell samples. Libraries were prepared through the immunoSEQ multiplex PCR assay. The multiplex PCR relied on a mix of 60 forward primers for TCR Vbeta segments and 13 reverse primers for TCR Jbeta segments. The CDR3 region of rearranged TCR beta genes was amplified from genomic DNA with a multiplex PCR assay. The Illumina HiSeq System was used to sequence the amplified TCR beta libraries as 87-base-pair reads. The source study handled its data this way. A later analysis tallied around 82 million unique TCR beta chains across the 640 or so repertoires, and some 10 million of those chains were shared by two or more donors. Raw reads were error-corrected and collapsed into unique sequences with a nearest-neighbor algorithm that merged closely related sequences to remove PCR and sequencing errors. To assign V, D and J gene segments, CDR3 sequences were aligned to IMGT reference sequences. For a sequence to be retained, a match of at least six nucleotides to both a V gene segment and a J gene segment was required. A rearrangement counted as productive if the CDR3 had no stop codons and remained in frame with V and J, and every other rearrangement counted as non-productive. CDR3 was defined by IMGT convention, running from the second conserved V-encoded cysteine to the conserved J-encoded phenylalanine. In an earlier analysis of just under 600 of the donors, sequences lacking an unambiguous match to a single V gene segment were excluded. In an earlier analysis of almost 600 of the donors, a V segment was called functional when productive rearrangements were above 56.7%, and segregating when the standard deviation between donors exceeded 5%. A statistical classification framework was developed to diagnose cytomegalovirus status using the catalog of TCR beta chain sequences. In a later analysis, V and J genes were assigned by comparing TCR nucleotide sequences against IMGT/GENE-DB human TR gene sequences. A later analysis assigned CDR3 sequences and most-parsimonious VDJ recombination scenarios with the TCRdist pipeline. In a later analysis, every TCR beta chain was defined by the combination of its CDR3 amino acid sequence and its V-gene family, and reads without a unique V-gene family were dropped. In a later analysis, around 600 highly shared, low-generation-probability nucleotide sequences were removed to address suspected cross-contamination and a sequencing artifact. For each public chain, a later analysis derived a clonal expansion index from normalized ranks of inferred template counts within each repertoire. In a later analysis, generation probabilities were computed using a VDJ recombination model fitted to out-of-frame rearrangements, and the results were checked against IGoR. Hypergeometric tests were used in a later analysis to score TCR-TCR, TCR-HLA and TCR-CMV co-occurrence, with a repertoire-size bias correction applied to the TCR pairs. A later analysis estimated false discovery rates by permuting HLA or CMV assignments 20 times. In a later analysis, co-occurring TCRs were grouped using DBSCAN, with TCRdist sequence similarity added in when clustering inside HLA-allele-positive subsets. For co-occurrence clustering, repertoires with fewer than 30,000 or more than 120,000 public chains were excluded, along with 5 or 6 repertoires with anomalous nucleotide sharing. In its TCRdb copy, this immuneACCESS table keeps in-frame sequences only and misses some clones. Where compared with another copy, unresolved V genes explain less than half of these, and the others have no known cause. V, J and clone size derive from that table, while D and trimming were established from the DNA sequence. This sample holds 120,000 or so clones; over 8.5% were observed only once. 6% of the sample is in the top ten clones.

This clone was counted only a few times. The specificity of this receptor is unknown. Per-base qualities were not stored, and no clone one base away is much larger. The investigation overall reported the following: A cluster of highly shared sequence variants was judged likely to represent a technical artifact of the sequencing pipeline. Correlated functional status among segregating V segments might be attributable to linkage disequilibrium, but an unknown experimental factor could not be ruled out. In the study, 150 to 200 TCR beta chains were listed as associated with cytomegalovirus. When HLA alleles, especially DR and DQ, strongly co-occurred, attributing TCR associations to individual alleles was difficult. According to a later analysis, parvovirus B19, influenza, CMV and Epstein-Barr virus appeared linked to several top co-occurrence clusters. A later genetic analysis associated a missense DCLRE1C variant with V-gene and J-gene trimming of TCR beta chains, and an independent cohort replicated the association. In a later analysis, HLA-associated TCR beta chains were found to be more clonally expanded and to have lower generation probabilities than equally common non-associated chains. Roughly uniform sequencing depth across donors was assumed in presence/absence analyses, although this assumption may not hold. An earlier analysis of some 560 of the donors showed that most TCR beta V segments appeared in productive rearrangements either about 87% or about 30% of the time, which broadly matched IMGT annotations. The authors suggested that the approach could potentially be extended to other disease states and immunological phenotypes. A later analysis found that most CMV-associated TCR beta chains appeared HLA-restricted, with HLA associations seemingly driven largely by CMV exposure. The 87-base-pair reads could not distinguish some IMGT-functional V segments, including TRBV6-2 and TRBV6-3, so those segments were excluded. Because HLA typing was unavailable for some donors at each locus, only the typed subset was used in association tests. The cohort was sequenced for TCR beta chains only, and without alpha or paired-chain data the features that could be detected were limited. In a later analysis, the rate of TCR association differed among HLA loci, with DRB1 alleles having the most associated TCRs and HLA-C alleles having the fewest. At a false discovery rate of 0.05, a later analysis linked fewer than 20,000 TCR beta sequences to specific HLA alleles. Most TCR sequences were seen in very few donors, while some public TCRs were found in many individuals. Immune exposure information for the cohort was limited to CMV serostatus. A few of the identified cytomegalovirus-associated TCR beta chains were confirmed in vitro to be specific for cytomegalovirus antigens. A further reported finding was that TCR beta sequences accurately predicted the HLA-A and HLA-B alleles for most subjects in the first cohort. The earlier analysis of around 600 of the donors excluded some 16 rarely observed V segments, including chromosome 9 orphons, because counts were too low. The classifier was reported to diagnose cytomegalovirus status with high specificity and sensitivity in both the original cohort and the validation cohort. According to a later genetic analysis, donors in an Asian-associated ancestry cluster had fewer N-insertions in productive TCRs than the roughly 700-donor mean.

The receptor chain draws on TRBV6-5 and TRBJ1-1, and the D gene may be TRBD1, 6 bases matching. Material: PBMCs. This sequence originates from a middle-aged woman in good health and CMV-seropositive. In nucleotide form, the sequence is TGTGCCAGCAGTAGAGACGGGACAGAAGCTTTCTTT. Its protein is CASSRDGTEAFF.